This T cell receptor (beta chain) was captured in a study of brain T cells in children with intractable seizures. Generated by immunoSEQ multiplex PCR, the TCRdb table keeps only in-frame clones and is missing some. The data hold 110,000 or so clones, with approximately 94% observed a single time. The germline gives CDR1 SGHAT, CDR2 FQNNGV. V shed 0 bases and J shed 1 base, with 2 bases lying between them. This CDR3 has 13 residues. Sequences were derived from peripheral blood, sampled at surgery. The chain joins TRBV11-2 to TRBJ2-3; the D is unclear. This clonotype was sampled from a boy under three years old with hemimegalencephaly and intractable seizures. The DNA of the CDR3 is TGTGCCAGCAGCTTAGAGCGCACAGATACGCAGTATTTT. Protein product: CASSLERTDTQYF.